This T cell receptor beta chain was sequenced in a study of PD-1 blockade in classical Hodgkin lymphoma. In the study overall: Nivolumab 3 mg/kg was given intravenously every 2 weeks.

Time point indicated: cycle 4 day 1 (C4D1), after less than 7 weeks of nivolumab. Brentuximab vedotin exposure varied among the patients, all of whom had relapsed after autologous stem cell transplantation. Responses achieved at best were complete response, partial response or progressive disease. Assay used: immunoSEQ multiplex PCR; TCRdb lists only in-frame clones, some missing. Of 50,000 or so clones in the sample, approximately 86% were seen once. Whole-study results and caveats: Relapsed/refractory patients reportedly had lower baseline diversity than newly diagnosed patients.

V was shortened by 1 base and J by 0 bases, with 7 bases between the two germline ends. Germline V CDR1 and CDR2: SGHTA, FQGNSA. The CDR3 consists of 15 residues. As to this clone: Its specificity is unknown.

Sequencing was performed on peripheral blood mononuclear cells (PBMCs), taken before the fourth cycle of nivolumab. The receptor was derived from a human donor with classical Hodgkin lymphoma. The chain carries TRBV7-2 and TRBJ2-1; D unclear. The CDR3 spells CASSLDPSSYNEQFF. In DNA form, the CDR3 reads TGTGCCAGCAGCTTAGATCCTAGCTCCTACAATGAGCAGTTCTTC.